This entry describes one T cell receptor beta chain. The sample is drawn from a study of OX40 agonist ivuxolimab in advanced cancers. The overall study: As their treatment, patients were administered ivuxolimab, an agonistic anti-OX40 (CD134) antibody. Dose-escalation patients were diagnosed with hepatocellular carcinoma, melanoma, renal cell cancer or head and neck cancer.

The protocol was immunoSEQ multiplex PCR, while the TCRdb copy is restricted to in-frame clones and leaves out a portion. Counted here are 65,000 to 95,000 clones, 80% to 90% occurring once; the ten biggest clones make up about 0.72%. Individuals having autoimmune disease history or systemic immunosuppression were not enrolled. After removal of 1 base from V and 3 bases from J, the junction contained 0 bases not matched to a gene. This CDR3 is 15 amino acids long. Looked up from germline, CDR1 is LNHDA and CDR2 is SQIVND (reference sequence). The receptor's source is an adult with an advanced solid tumor such as melanoma, head and neck, liver or kidney cancer. The sequenced sample was CD4+ or CD8+ T cells sorted from blood, obtained in a trial of the OX40 agonist ivuxolimab. This sequence joins TRBV19 and TRBJ2-2; TRBD1 aligns across 9 bases. CDR3 sequence: CASSIGTGDTGELFF. The CDR3 DNA follows: TGTGCCAGTAGTATAGGGACAGGGGACACCGGGGAGCTGTTTTTT.